This TCR beta chain was profiled in a study of T cells in Graves' hyperthyroidism and ophthalmopathy. General study findings and limits: Most expanded thyroid clonotypes above 0.001 also appeared in blood.

RNA transcripts provided the source from which TCR beta CDR3 regions were amplified. HTBI primers were employed in a first-round RT-PCR of the TCR CDR3. TCRdb re-called the multiplex PCR reads with MiXCR, one entry per CDR3 protein. The data hold approximately 480,000 distinct CDR3 sequences, with 20% observed a single time. Hyperthyroidism was newly diagnosed in patients aged 18 to 65 (duration under 2 months). V was trimmed by 0 bases and J by 6 bases, leaving 11 bases between them. This CDR3 is built from 14 residues. The germline V gene encodes CDR1 SNHLY and CDR2 FYNNEI. This clonotype was recorded at least ten times. Its matching antigen is unknown.

The sequencing input was blood. This TCR came from a man younger than 35 with Graves' hyperthyroidism. The chain is built from TRBV2 and TRBJ2-5; TRBD1 or TRBD2 may be the D gene (6 bases each). DNA for the CDR3: TGTGCCAGCAGTGAAGCGGGGGGCCGTCAGACCCAGTACTTC. It yields the protein CASSEAGGRQTQYF.